The rows below give T cell receptor beta chains drawn from one sample of a study of blood T cell repertoires in COVID-19. The protocol was immunoSEQ multiplex PCR, while the TCRdb copy is restricted to in-frame clones and leaves out a portion. The sample gives approximately 270,000 clones, approximately 85% of which show up once; roughly 4% is in the top ten. Material: PBMCs or T cells enriched from blood (not recorded which). These receptors were obtained from a woman in her thirties who had recovered from COVID-19. CDR3s include the opening cysteine and the closing phenylalanine or tryptophan. The order of the fields is clone size, J gene, D gene, V gene, CDR3 protein, CDR3 DNA. The D gene is left open where the match is weak. For some rows the clone size is stated as once, few or many, or as a class when expanded; others skip it.

once,TRBJ1-1,.,TRBV28,CASSFPRQGWKMNTEAFF,TGTGCCAGCAGTTTCCCCAGGCAGGGTTGGAAAATGAACACTGAAGCTTTCTTT
.,TRBJ1-2,TRBD1,TRBV28,CASSLGGQGNYGYTF,TGTGCCAGCAGTTTAGGGGGACAGGGTAACTATGGCTACACCTTC
once,TRBJ2-7,.,TRBV11-3,CASSLTGVNEQYF,TGTGCCAGCAGCTTAACCGGGGTGAACGAGCAGTACTTC
.,TRBJ1-3,TRBD1,TRBV9,CASSPQPGGSLSSTIYF,TGTGCCAGCAGCCCTCAACCAGGGGGTAGTCTCTCGTCGACCATATATTTT
.,TRBJ1-5,.,TRBV28,CATRGGVGQPQHF,TGTGCCACCCGAGGGGGGGTGGGACAGCCCCAGCATTTT
.,TRBJ1-5,TRBD1,TRBV29-1,CSVDDRGRVNQPQHF,TGCAGCGTAGATGACAGGGGCAGAGTCAATCAGCCCCAGCATTTT
once,TRBJ2-1,.,TRBV10-2,CASSEFYEQFF,TGCGCCAGCAGTGAGTTCTATGAGCAGTTCTTC
.,TRBJ1-1,.,TRBV7-2,CASSYGGLNTEAFF,TGTGCCAGCAGCTACGGGGGACTGAACACTGAAGCTTTCTTT
few,TRBJ1-1,.,TRBV5-4,CASRTGGNTEAFF,TGTGCCAGCAGGACCGGGGGGAACACTGAAGCTTTCTTT
.,TRBJ2-1,.,TRBV7-9,CASSLRPSVGRATYNEQFF,TGTGCCAGCAGCTTACGTCCAAGCGTGGGCAGGGCAACCTACAATGAGCAGTTCTTC
.,TRBJ2-7,TRBD1,TRBV30,CAWSADRGNEYF,TGTGCCTGGAGTGCCGACAGGGGAAACGAGTACTTC
.,TRBJ1-6,.,TRBV19,CASSTRQEYNSPLHF,TGTGCCAGTAGTACCCGACAGGAGTATAATTCACCCCTCCACTTT
.,TRBJ2-7,.,TRBV24-1,CATSDGQGHFEQYF,TGTGCCACCAGTGACGGCCAGGGGCACTTCGAGCAGTACTTC
.,TRBJ2-7,TRBD2,TRBV3-1/TRBV3-2,CASSQGLARYEQYF,TGTGCCAGCAGCCAAGGACTAGCGCGCTACGAGCAGTACTTC
.,TRBJ2-7,.,TRBV5-8,CASSLRRDEQYF,TGTGCCAGCAGCCTGCGTAGAGACGAGCAGTACTTC
.,TRBJ1-2,.,TRBV3-1/TRBV3-2,CASSQDGNYGYTF,TGTGCCAGCAGCCAAGACGGGAACTATGGCTACACCTTC
.,TRBJ1-2,TRBD1,TRBV19,CASSAPGQAPYGYTF,TGTGCCAGTAGTGCCCCGGGACAGGCACCCTATGGCTACACCTTC
.,TRBJ2-1,TRBD2,TRBV14,CASSRGGGRSYNEQFF,TGTGCCAGCAGCCGCGGCGGGGGGCGTTCCTACAATGAGCAGTTCTTC
.,TRBJ2-1,TRBD2,TRBV9,CASSLREVGGMGEQFF,TGTGCCAGCAGCCTCCGGGAGGTTGGGGGGATGGGTGAGCAGTTCTTC
.,TRBJ1-2,.,TRBV6-1,CASSDNLGGVDGYTF,TGTGCCAGCAGTGATAACTTAGGCGGGGTGGATGGCTACACCTTC
.,TRBJ2-7,.,TRBV15,CATSSGNEQYF,TGTGCCACCAGCAGCGGGAACGAGCAGTACTTC
.,TRBJ2-5,.,TRBV27,CASSLSWAAGETQYF,TGTGCCAGCAGTTTATCATGGGCAGCTGGGGAGACCCAGTACTTC
.,TRBJ1-1,.,TRBV7-8,CASSSQAGGMNTEAFF,TGTGCCAGCAGCTCTCAGGCGGGGGGGATGAACACTGAAGCTTTCTTT
.,TRBJ2-1,TRBD2,TRBV19,CASSRTSGREYNEQFF,TGTGCCAGTAGTCGGACTAGCGGGAGGGAGTACAATGAGCAGTTCTTC
.,TRBJ1-1,TRBD1,TRBV6-5,CASSPDRGATEAFF,TGTGCCAGCAGCCCGGACAGGGGGGCGACTGAAGCTTTCTTT
.,TRBJ2-1,TRBD2,TRBV24-1,CATSLAGVGYNEQFF,TGTGCCACCAGTCTAGCGGGAGTCGGGTACAATGAGCAGTTCTTC
.,TRBJ2-7,TRBD1,TRBV5-1,CASSPTGGFSYEQYF,TGCGCCAGCAGCCCCACAGGGGGGTTCTCCTACGAGCAGTACTTC
.,TRBJ1-1,.,TRBV5-1,CASSLEGGSQAFF,TGCGCCAGCAGCTTGGAAGGCGGCAGTCAAGCTTTCTTT
.,TRBJ1-2,.,TRBV3-1/TRBV3-2,CASSLTPTPNYGYTF,TGTGCCAGCAGCTTGACACCTACCCCTAACTATGGCTACACCTTC
.,TRBJ2-3,TRBD1,TRBV5-1,CASQMTGGTDTQYF,TGCGCCAGCCAAATGACAGGGGGCACAGATACGCAGTATTTT
.,TRBJ1-5,.,TRBV4-1,CASSQVPGSNQPQHF,TGCGCCAGCAGCCAAGTCCCGGGGAGCAATCAGCCCCAGCATTTT
.,TRBJ1-4,TRBD1,TRBV5-1,CASSFQAGGDRGEKLFF,TGCGCCAGCAGCTTCCAGGCAGGGGGCGATCGAGGTGAAAAACTGTTTTTT
once,TRBJ2-7,.,TRBV14,CASSQESRLYEQYF,TGTGCCAGCAGCCAAGAAAGCAGGTTATACGAGCAGTACTTC
.,TRBJ2-5,TRBD2,TRBV7-8,CASSPGSGGQETQYF,TGTGCCAGCAGCCCTGGGAGCGGGGGACAAGAGACCCAGTACTTC
.,TRBJ1-5,.,TRBV28,CASNSPGYSNQPQHF,TGTGCCAGCAACTCCCCGGGTTATAGCAATCAGCCCCAGCATTTT
.,TRBJ1-5,.,TRBV19,CASRSEGGAKDQPQHF,TGTGCCAGTAGGTCCGAGGGAGGGGCAAAGGATCAGCCCCAGCATTTT
.,TRBJ1-2,.,TRBV28,CANGGALGGYTF,TGTGCCAACGGCGGGGCCCTTGGCGGCTACACCTTC
.,TRBJ2-7,TRBD2,TRBV4-2,CASSQEGSSGRYEQYF,TGTGCCAGCAGCCAAGAAGGTTCCAGCGGGAGATACGAGCAGTACTTC
.,TRBJ1-1,.,TRBV29-1,CSVEGLFTEAFF,TGCAGCGTTGAAGGCCTATTCACTGAAGCTTTCTTT
.,TRBJ2-4,.,TRBV28,CASRTSRGAKNIQYF,TGTGCCAGCAGAACTAGCCGCGGAGCCAAAAACATTCAGTACTTC
.,TRBJ1-1,.,TRBV5-4,CASSLGGRELNTEAFF,TGTGCCAGCAGCTTGGGTGGGAGGGAATTGAACACTGAAGCTTTCTTT
.,TRBJ1-4,.,TRBV28,CASSLGFKDRGNEKLFF,TGTGCCAGCAGTTTAGGGTTCAAGGACAGAGGTAATGAAAAACTGTTTTTT
.,TRBJ1-2,TRBD1,TRBV11-2,CASSTDRGPRGYTF,TGTGCCAGCAGCACCGACAGGGGCCCTCGTGGCTACACCTTC
.,TRBJ2-7,.,TRBV19,CASSIDPSTTRQYF,TGTGCCAGTAGTATAGATCCGAGCACTACGAGGCAGTACTTC
.,TRBJ2-2,TRBD1,TRBV7-8,CASSLSRDRDLYTGELFF,TGTGCCAGCAGCTTGTCCCGGGACAGGGACCTATACACCGGGGAGCTGTTTTTT
.,TRBJ1-2,TRBD1,TRBV11-2,CASSSDRGRVGYTF,TGTGCCAGCAGCTCGGACAGGGGGCGGGTTGGCTACACCTTC
.,TRBJ1-2,.,TRBV20-1,CSALALYGYTF,TGCAGTGCTTTGGCCTTGTATGGCTACACCTTC
.,TRBJ2-7,TRBD2,TRBV15,CATSRVKTSGYYEQYF,TGTGCCACCAGCAGAGTGAAGACTAGCGGGTACTACGAGCAGTACTTC
.,TRBJ1-1,.,TRBV19,CASTLGGNTEAFF,TGTGCCAGTACCCTCGGGGGGAACACTGAAGCTTTCTTT
.,TRBJ2-1,.,TRBV4-1,CASSQDNAAGNEQFF,TGCGCCAGCAGCCAAGATAACGCGGCGGGCAATGAGCAGTTCTTC
.,TRBJ1-4,.,TRBV2,CASSGGTGATNEKLFF,TGTGCCAGCAGCGGCGGGACGGGGGCAACTAATGAAAAACTGTTTTTT
.,TRBJ2-7,.,TRBV5-1,CASSREQSSYEQYF,TGCGCCAGCAGCCGCGAGCAATCTTCTTACGAGCAGTACTTC